The clone carrying this T cell receptor beta chain has a handful of counts. Its specificity is not known. This specimen belongs to a study of T cell repertoires in cytomegalovirus infection. TCRdb recomputed calls from the reads with MiXCR, one row per CDR3 protein. This table holds about 220,000 distinct CDR3 sequences, around 40% found once. The trim removed 6 bases at V and 7 bases at J, leaving 10 bases unmatched. Germline CDR1 is LGHDT and CDR2 is YNNKEL (reference sequence). CDR3 length equals 15 residues. Source: CD8+ T cells from cultured PBMCs, taken from culture after CMV antigen stimulation. This TCR derives from a human donor in good health (CMV status not recorded). Some clones in this sample may be carry-over from other donors' samples. The J gene is TRBJ2-5, the V gene TRBV3-1, with 11 bases fitting TRBD2. In DNA form, the CDR3 reads TGTGCCAGCAGGGATACGACTAGCGGGACAGGGACCCAGTACTTC. Translating it yields CASRDTTSGTGTQYF.